Here is one T cell receptor beta chain with its context. Its specificity is not known. The entry originates in a study of T cell repertoires in cytomegalovirus infection. Looking at the study overall: It can be stated that public TCR beta signatures indicated CMV infection as well as a matching HLA type.

Germline assignment: CDR1 MNHNY and CDR2 SVGAGI (reference sequence). The CDR3 spans 13 residues. Unmatched junction bases numbered 4, after V lost 3 bases and J lost 7 bases. Each CDR3 protein is one row after TCRdb ran MiXCR on the reads. The table includes roughly 130,000 distinct CDR3 sequences, more than 20% detected once. Broader study findings: The ex vivo response showed dominance by HLA-C-restricted CMV-specific TCR beta clonotypes.

This sequence was found in a human donor in good health (CMV status not recorded). Some clones in this sample may be carry-over from other donors' samples. The chain recombines TRBV6-6 with TRBJ1-2; 8 bases are a match to TRBD1. Sample: PBMCs, sequenced either directly or after in vitro stimulation (not recorded which). CDR3 region: CASSYNQGAGYTF. In DNA form, the CDR3 reads TGTGCCAGCAGTTATAATCAGGGGGCTGGCTACACCTTC.